This TCR beta chain was documented in a study of monozygotic twins with cystic fibrosis. The study's findings and limits: Monozygotic CF twins shared more identical nucleotide clonotypes than unrelated patients.

Trimming took off 5 bases at V and 3 bases at J, with 17 bases between the two ends. From germline, CDR1 is MNHEY and CDR2 SMNVEV (reference sequence). The CDR3 covers 15 residues. Libraries were prepared by immunoSEQ multiplex PCR; TCRdb keeps only in-frame clonotypes and omits some of them. Of 18,000 or so clones listed, roughly nine tenths are singletons. Details on this clone: Antigen unknown.

The chain employs TRBV27 and TRBJ2-7, with D unresolved. The sequence derives from a girl aged 2-10 years with cystic fibrosis. Material: blood. Here the CDR3 DNA reads TGTGCCAGCAGTCCCCCACGGATGCACCGCTACGAGCAGTACTTC. As protein: CASSPPRMHRYEQYF.